This TCR beta chain comes out of a study of control samples from healthy donors and cancer patients. TCRdb's table, derived via immunoSEQ multiplex PCR, lists solely in-frame clones and lacks some. Of 150,000 to 200,000 clones in the sample, around 92% were seen once. CDR1 MDHEN and CDR2 SYDVKM come from the germline V gene. The CDR3 length is 14 residues. The ends lost 3 bases at V and 3 bases at J; junction bases unmatched: 3. The V and J genes are TRBV28 and TRBJ2-7, with 9 bases aligning to TRBD1. This TCR was recovered from a woman aged 30 to 39 in good health. Material: blood. CDR3 DNA sequence: TGTGCCAGCAGTTTTTGGACAGGGGTCTACGAGCAGTACTTC. Amino acid sequence: CASSFWTGVYEQYF.